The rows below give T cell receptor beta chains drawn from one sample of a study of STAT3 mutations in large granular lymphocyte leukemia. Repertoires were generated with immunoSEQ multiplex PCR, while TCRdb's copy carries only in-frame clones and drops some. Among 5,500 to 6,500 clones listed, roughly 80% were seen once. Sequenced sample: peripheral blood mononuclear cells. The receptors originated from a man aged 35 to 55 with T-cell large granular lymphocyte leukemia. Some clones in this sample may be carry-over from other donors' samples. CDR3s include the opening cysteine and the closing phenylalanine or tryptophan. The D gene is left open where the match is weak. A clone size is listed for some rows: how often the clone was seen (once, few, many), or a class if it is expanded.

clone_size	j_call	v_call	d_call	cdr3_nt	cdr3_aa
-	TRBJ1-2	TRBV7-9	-	TGTGCCAGCAGCCTAGGGAGGGGCAACTATGGCTACACCTTC	CASSLGRGNYGYTF
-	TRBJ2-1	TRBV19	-	TGTGCCAGTAGCAGCCCCACTATGGCGTCCCGAAATGAGCAGTTCTTC	CASSSPTMASRNEQFF
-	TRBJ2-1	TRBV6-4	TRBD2	TGTGCCAGCATACTAGCGGGAGGGCCGGAAAATGAGCAGTTCTTC	CASILAGGPENEQFF
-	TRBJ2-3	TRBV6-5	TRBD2	TGTGCCAGCAGTTACAGAACTAGCGGTAGCACAGATACGCAGTATTTT	CASSYRTSGSTDTQYF
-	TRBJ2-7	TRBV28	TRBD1	TGTGCCAGCAGTTCCCCGGGACAGGGGAGAGGCGAGCAGTACTTC	CASSSPGQGRGEQYF
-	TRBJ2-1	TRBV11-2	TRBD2	TGTGCCAGCAGCTTAGAATGGGCGGGAGGGCCCACGCAGTTCTTC	CASSLEWAGGPTQFF
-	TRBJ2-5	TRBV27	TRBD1	TGTGCCAGCAGTTTCCGCCCTCCGGGACAGGGTTTAGGAGAGACCCAGTACTTC	CASSFRPPGQGLGETQYF
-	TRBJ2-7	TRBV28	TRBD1	TGTGCCAGCAGTTCACCCGGGACAGGGATGTCCTACGAGCAGTACTTC	CASSSPGTGMSYEQYF
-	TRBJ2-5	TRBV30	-	TGTGCCTGGAGTGTAACACTAGCTTCAGAGACCCAGTACTTC	CAWSVTLASETQYF
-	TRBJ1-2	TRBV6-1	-	TGTGCCAGCAGTGGGCGACAGCTACTCTATGGCTACACCTTC	CASSGRQLLYGYTF
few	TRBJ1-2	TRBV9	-	TGTGCCAGCAGCGCGGGAGGAGGCTACACCTTC	CASSAGGGYTF
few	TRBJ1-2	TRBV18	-	TGTGCCAGCTCACCACCAAGGCAGGAGCGATTCTATGGCTACACCTTC	CASSPPRQERFYGYTF
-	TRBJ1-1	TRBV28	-	TGTGCCAGCAGTTCCCCCACCTCCCTGGCGAACACTGAAGCTTTCTTT	CASSSPTSLANTEAFF
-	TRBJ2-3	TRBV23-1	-	TGCGCCAGCACCCAGGGGGGGCGCGAGGATACGCAGTATTTT	CASTQGGREDTQYF
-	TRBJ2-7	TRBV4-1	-	TGCGCCAGCAGCCAAATACTAGATTCCTACGAGCAGTACTTC	CASSQILDSYEQYF
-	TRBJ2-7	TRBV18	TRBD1	TGTGCCAGCTCACCCCTGACAGGGCCCCTCTCCTACGAGCAGTACTTC	CASSPLTGPLSYEQYF
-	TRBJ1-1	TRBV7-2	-	TGTGCCAGCAGCTTATCGGGAATGAACACTGAAGCTTTCTTT	CASSLSGMNTEAFF
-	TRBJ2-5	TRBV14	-	TGTGCCAGCAGCCAACCCGGGCGGGGAGGCGCAGGGATGGAGACCCAGTACTTC	CASSQPGRGGAGMETQYF
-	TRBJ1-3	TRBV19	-	TGTGCCAGTAGTTCCGGGACAGGAAACACCATATATTTT	CASSSGTGNTIYF
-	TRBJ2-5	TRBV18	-	TGTGCCAGCTCACGACCCGTTCTAGAGGGGGAGACCCAGTACTTC	CASSRPVLEGETQYF
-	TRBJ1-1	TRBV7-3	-	TGTGCCAGCAGCCCACACGGGGCCGGGACTGAAGCTTTCTTT	CASSPHGAGTEAFF
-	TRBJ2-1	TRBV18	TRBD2	TGTGCCAGCTCACCTCCGGGACGCCGGGAGGGCAATGAGCAGTTCTTC	CASSPPGRREGNEQFF
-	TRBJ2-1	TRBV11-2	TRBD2	TGTGCCAGCAGCTTAGGCGGGAGCTCCTACAATGAGCAGTTCTTC	CASSLGGSSYNEQFF
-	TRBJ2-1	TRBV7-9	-	TGTGCCAGCAGTTCGTACCAGGGGCGGGAGCAGTTCTTC	CASSSYQGREQFF
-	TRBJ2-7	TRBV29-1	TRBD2	TGCAGCGTTGGGGCGGGGTCGGGGGGGAAGCAGTACTTC	CSVGAGSGGKQYF
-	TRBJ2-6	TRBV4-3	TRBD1	TGCGCCAGCAGCCAAGTGTTGGGACAGGGGTACTCTGGGGCCAACGTCCTGACTTTC	CASSQVLGQGYSGANVLTF
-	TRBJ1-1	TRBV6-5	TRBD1	TGTGCCAGCAGCAACAGGGGGATAGGGACTGAAGCTTTCTTT	CASSNRGIGTEAFF
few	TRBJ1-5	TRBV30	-	TGTGCCTGGACCAAAGGAGGGGGTAATCAGCCCCAGCATTTT	CAWTKGGGNQPQHF
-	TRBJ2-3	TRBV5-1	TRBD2	TGCGCCAGCAGCTTGGCATACGCGGGAGGGGGCACAGATACGCAGTATTTT	CASSLAYAGGGTDTQYF
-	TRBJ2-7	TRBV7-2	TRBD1	TGTGCCAGCAGCCCTCAAATCGGACAGGGCTACGAGCAGTACTTC	CASSPQIGQGYEQYF
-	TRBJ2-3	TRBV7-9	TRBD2	TGTGCCAGCAGCTTTTTAGCGGGGCATGGCCGAGACACAGATACGCAGTATTTT	CASSFLAGHGRDTDTQYF
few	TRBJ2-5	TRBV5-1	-	TGCGCCAGCAGCTCGGCGGAGACCCAGTACTTC	CASSSAETQYF
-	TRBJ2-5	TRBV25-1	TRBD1	TGTGCCAGCAGGGACAGGGGATGGGGAGAGACCCAGTACTTC	CASRDRGWGETQYF
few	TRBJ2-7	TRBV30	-	TGTGCCTGGAGTGCCTCCCTCTCCGCAGGCGAGCAGTACTTC	CAWSASLSAGEQYF
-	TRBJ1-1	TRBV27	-	TGTGCCAGCAGAAACGGACTAGAGGGGACTGAAGCTTTCTTT	CASRNGLEGTEAFF
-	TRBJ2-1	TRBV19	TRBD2	TGTGCCAGTAGGGAAACCGGGACTAGCGGGAGGGCCGATCAGTTCTTC	CASRETGTSGRADQFF
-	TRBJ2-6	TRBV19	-	TGTGCCAGTAGTATCGGGCTGGCTGGGGCCAACGTCCTGACTTTC	CASSIGLAGANVLTF
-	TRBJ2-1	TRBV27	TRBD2	TGTGCCAGCAGACCCACGGCGGGAGTCATTGAGCAGTTCTTC	CASRPTAGVIEQFF
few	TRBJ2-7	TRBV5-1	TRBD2	TGCGCCAGCAGCCAAGGGACTAGCGGGAGACACGAGCAGTACTTC	CASSQGTSGRHEQYF
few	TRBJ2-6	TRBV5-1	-	TGCGCCAGCAGCTTCAGTGTCTCTGGGGCCAACGTCCTGACTTTC	CASSFSVSGANVLTF
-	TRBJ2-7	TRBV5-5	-	TGTGCCAGCAGCTTGGGGACAGCCTGGGGAGAGCAGTACTTC	CASSLGTAWGEQYF
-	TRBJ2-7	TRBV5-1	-	TGCGCCAGCAGCTTGACAGGTTACGAGCAGTACTTC	CASSLTGYEQYF
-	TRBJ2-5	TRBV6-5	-	TGTGCCAGCAGTTACAACGGAGAGACCCAGTACTTC	CASSYNGETQYF
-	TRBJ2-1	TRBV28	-	TGTGCCAGCAGTTTATTAGCAGACCACAATGAGCAGTTCTTC	CASSLLADHNEQFF
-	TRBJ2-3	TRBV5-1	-	TGCGCCAGCAGTCTCCAGCACACAGATACGCAGTATTTT	CASSLQHTDTQYF
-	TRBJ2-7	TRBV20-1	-	TGCAGTGCTCAACGATCAAACGAGCAGTACTTC	CSAQRSNEQYF
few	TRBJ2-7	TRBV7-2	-	TGTGCCAGCAGCTTAGCTTCCTGGGGACTGAGCTCCTACGAGCAGTACTTC	CASSLASWGLSSYEQYF
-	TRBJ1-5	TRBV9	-	TGTGCCAGCAGCGTAGCGGGGGTGGGGCCAGGGGTTTTCGAGCCCCAGCATTTT	CASSVAGVGPGVFEPQHF
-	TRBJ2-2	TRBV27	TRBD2	TGTGCCACCGGGACTATTTACACCGGGGAGCTGTTTTTT	CATGTIYTGELFF
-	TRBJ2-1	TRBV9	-	TGTGCCAGCAGCGTAGCGGAGCAGACAGGTGAGCAGTTCTTC	CASSVAEQTGEQFF
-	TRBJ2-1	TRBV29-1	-	TGCAGCGCCCCGGGAGCGGGTAGCTCCTACAATGAGCAGTTCTTC	CSAPGAGSSYNEQFF